This T cell receptor (beta chain) was found in a study of identical twins. Trimming removed 0 bases from V and 2 bases from J, with 11 bases in between. CDR1 is ENHRY and CDR2 is SYGVKD in the germline V gene. The CDR3 has 15 amino acids. TCRdb reanalysed the 5' RACE reads using MiXCR and keeps one entry per CDR3 protein. Found here are approximately 590,000 distinct CDR3 sequences, 9% to 10% of them singletons; the top ten hold roughly 3.2%. This clonotype was seen a handful of times. Its antigen is unknown. Study observations and caveats: Among monozygotic twins, out-of-frame TCR alpha sharing exceeded what models predicted.

These sequences were also reported in another study, on yellow fever vaccine responses in identical twins.

The sequence derives from a woman aged 18 to 35 in good health. The J gene is TRBJ2-7, the V gene TRBV10-3; D gene uncertain. Source material: PBMCs. In DNA form, the CDR3 reads TGTGCCATCAGTGAGTCGGTTAGGGAACCCTACGAGCAGTACTTC. It codes for CAISESVREPYEQYF.